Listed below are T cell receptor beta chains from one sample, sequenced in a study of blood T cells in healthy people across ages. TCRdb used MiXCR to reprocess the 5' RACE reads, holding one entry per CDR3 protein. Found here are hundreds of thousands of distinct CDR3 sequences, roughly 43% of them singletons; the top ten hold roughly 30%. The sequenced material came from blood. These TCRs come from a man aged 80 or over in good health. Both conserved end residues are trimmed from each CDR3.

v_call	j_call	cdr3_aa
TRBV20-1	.	SASPSYYEQY
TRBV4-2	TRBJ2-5	ASSQIMDSLQY
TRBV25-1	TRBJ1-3	ASSDTGLGISGNTIY
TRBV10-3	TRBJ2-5	AIGGAKETQY
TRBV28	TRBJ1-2	ASREPRGMNYGYT
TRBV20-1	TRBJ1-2	SAGGGNYGYT
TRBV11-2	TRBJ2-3	ASSLGEDRVSTDTQY
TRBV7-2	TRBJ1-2	ASSLVGQTGYT
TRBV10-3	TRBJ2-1	AISELWTSGNNEQF
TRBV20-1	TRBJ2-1	SAVPPSGGYNEQF
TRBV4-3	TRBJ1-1	ASSQVWGAGTEAF
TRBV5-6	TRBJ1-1	ASSRRPTGSNTEAF
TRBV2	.	ASRNSGGGKMGEQY
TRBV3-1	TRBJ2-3	ASSQESGISTDTQY
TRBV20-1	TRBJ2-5	SAREGTLARAQETQY
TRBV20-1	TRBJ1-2	SAHQVNIDRGNLVSGHT
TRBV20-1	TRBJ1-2	SARGVRATYGYT
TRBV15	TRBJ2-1	ATSRDRDEQF
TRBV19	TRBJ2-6	ASSIASTAGADVLT
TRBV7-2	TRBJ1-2	ASSLVSQPSNYGYT
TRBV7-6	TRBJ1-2	ASSSTGGDGYT
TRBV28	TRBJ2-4	ASSVWGGKDIQY
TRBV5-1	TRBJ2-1	ASSLRSGINEQF
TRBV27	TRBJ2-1	ASSYQDRGRETQF
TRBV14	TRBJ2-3	ASSHPTGTSDTQY
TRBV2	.	ASSEPSGRYEQY
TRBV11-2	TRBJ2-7	ASSFPNIRRHYEQY
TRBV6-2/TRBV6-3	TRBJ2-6	ASSYSKGESGANVLT
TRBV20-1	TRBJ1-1	SARQGVGTEAF
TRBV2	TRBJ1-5	ASSPKRTGDQPQH
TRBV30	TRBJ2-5	AWSVLETQY
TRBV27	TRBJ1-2	ASSLYRANGYT
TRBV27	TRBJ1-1	ASSFGQGRVTEAF
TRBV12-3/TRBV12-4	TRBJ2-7	ASSPGRGASSYEQY
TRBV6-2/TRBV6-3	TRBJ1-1	ASRQTANTEAF
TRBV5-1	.	ASSLAMDYNEQY
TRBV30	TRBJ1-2	AWSVSDSYGYT
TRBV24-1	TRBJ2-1	ATSAESSYNEQF
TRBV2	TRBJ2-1	ASVAGGSNEQF
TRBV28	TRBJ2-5	ASTADRGGIETQY
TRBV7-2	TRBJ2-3	ASSLEPQRVVTQY
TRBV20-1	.	SVRDAPAKNIQY
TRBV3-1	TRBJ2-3	ASSLNRVTDTQY
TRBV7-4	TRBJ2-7	ASRHDRDRCHEQY
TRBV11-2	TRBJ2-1	ASSRPLGGEQF
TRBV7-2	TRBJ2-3	ASSLAAVMSTDTQY
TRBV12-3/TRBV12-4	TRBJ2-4	ASSLARANIQY
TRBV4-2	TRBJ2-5	ASSQNGEETQY
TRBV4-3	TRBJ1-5	ASSQDSMGNQPQH
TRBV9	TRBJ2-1	ASSVGLAGEYNEQF
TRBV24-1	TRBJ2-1	ATSGLPPSGLAENEQF
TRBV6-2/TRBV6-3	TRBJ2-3	ASGGPADTQY
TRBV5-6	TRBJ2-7	AGSLGLAEIYEQY
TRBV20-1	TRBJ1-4	SAKAGGSNEKLF
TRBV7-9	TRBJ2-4	ASSQPGFKNIQY
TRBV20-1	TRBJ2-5	SASLSGAPQETQY
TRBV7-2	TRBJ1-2	ASSSQPRGQDGYT
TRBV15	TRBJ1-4	ATSRDLGGNPNEKLF